This is a list of T cell receptor beta chains from one sample in a study of T-cell reconstitution after alpha-beta-depleted transplantation in children. TCRdb passed the PCR reads through MiXCR, listing each CDR3 protein once. The sample includes thousands of distinct CDR3 sequences, 20% to 25% of them seen just once. This sample comprised PBMCs, mostly from graft donor cells, obtained 60 days after TCRalphabeta/CD19-depleted stem cell transplant. These receptors were collected from a female patient aged 10 to 17 who had a stem cell transplant for acute lymphoblastic leukemia, so the T cells may come from the graft donor. Both conserved end residues are part of each CDR3. Each record gives: J gene, D gene, clone size, V gene, CDR3 protein, CDR3 DNA. The D gene is left open where the match is weak. Not all rows give a size; the values are once, few, many and, for expanded clones, a class.

TRBJ2-7	TRBD1	many	TRBV7-9	CASSLGDTGGSEQYF	TGTGCCAGCAGCTTAGGGGATACAGGGGGAAGCGAGCAGTACTTC
TRBJ2-2	.	many	TRBV7-9	CASSLVIPPGELFF	TGTGCCAGCAGCTTAGTGATCCCTCCCGGGGAGCTGTTTTTT
TRBJ2-3	.	medium-sized	TRBV5-1	CASSLEGGSRTDTQYF	TGCGCCAGCAGCTTGGAGGGCGGATCTCGCACAGATACGCAGTATTTT
TRBJ1-6	.	medium-sized	TRBV27	CASSLLNSPLHF	TGTGCCAGCAGTTTACTGAATTCACCCCTCCACTTT
TRBJ2-3	TRBD2	many	TRBV10-3	CAISEPSGPSTDTQYF	TGTGCCATCAGTGAGCCTAGCGGGCCTAGCACAGATACGCAGTATTTT
TRBJ2-2	.	many	TRBV27	CASSFLGELFF	TGTGCCAGCAGTTTTCTAGGGGAGCTGTTTTTT
TRBJ2-3	TRBD2	medium-sized	TRBV9	CASSPRIGLAGTTDTQYF	TGTGCCAGCAGCCCCCGAATCGGACTAGCGGGTACCACAGATACGCAGTATTTT
TRBJ1-2	TRBD1	many	TRBV4-3	CASSQVPGQGAVGYTF	TGCGCCAGCAGCCAAGTTCCCGGACAGGGGGCGGTTGGCTACACCTTC
TRBJ2-1	TRBD2	medium-sized	TRBV7-9	CASITRALAGINEQFF	TGTGCCAGCATCACCCGAGCACTAGCGGGGATTAATGAGCAGTTCTTC
TRBJ2-7	.	medium-sized	TRBV4-3	CASSQYRDPSYEQYF	TGCGCCAGCAGCCAATACCGGGACCCCTCCTACGAGCAGTACTTC
TRBJ2-1	.	many	TRBV3-1	CASSQVDRGPMGNEQFF	TGTGCCAGCAGCCAAGTTGACAGAGGACCTATGGGCAATGAGCAGTTCTTC
TRBJ1-2	.	medium-sized	TRBV5-1	CASSLGAASMGYGYTF	TGCGCCAGCAGCCTCGGGGCAGCGAGCATGGGCTATGGCTACACCTTC
TRBJ2-5	TRBD1	many	TRBV7-9	CASSLGRDRRAQETQYF	TGTGCCAGCAGCTTAGGCCGGGACAGGAGGGCCCAAGAGACCCAGTACTTC
TRBJ1-5	.	many	TRBV6-5	CASSTGPKNQPQHF	TGTGCCAGCAGTACCGGACCTAAGAATCAGCCCCAGCATTTT
TRBJ2-3	TRBD1	.	TRBV29-1	CSASGQADTQYF	TGCAGCGCTTCGGGACAGGCAGATACGCAGTATTTT
TRBJ2-3	TRBD1	large	TRBV28	CASSEWDRGTDTQYF	TGTGCCAGCAGTGAATGGGACAGGGGCACAGATACGCAGTATTTT
TRBJ2-7	.	.	TRBV12-3/TRBV12-4	CASSPRQTAFTVYEQYF	TGTGCCAGCAGCCCGAGACAAACAGCTTTTACAGTCTACGAGCAGTACTTC
TRBJ2-7	.	medium-sized	TRBV15	CATSRSRSGYEQYF	TGTGCCACCAGCAGATCTAGGTCGGGGTACGAGCAGTACTTC
TRBJ1-2	.	medium-sized	TRBV7-9	CASSLDRFTYGYTF	TGTGCCAGCAGCTTAGACCGGTTTACCTATGGCTACACCTTC
TRBJ2-6	.	many	TRBV5-1	CASSLVRRSWANVLTF	TGCGCCAGCAGCTTGGTTCGCCGCTCCTGGGCCAACGTCCTGACTTTC
TRBJ1-5	.	medium-sized	TRBV5-1	CASSPGTSSNQPQHF	TGCGCCAGCAGCCCCGGGACCTCTAGCAATCAGCCCCAGCATTTT
TRBJ1-1	TRBD1	many	TRBV30	CARDRANTEAFF	TGTGCCCGGGACAGGGCGAACACTGAAGCTTTCTTT
TRBJ2-7	.	many	TRBV3-1	CASSLSPGQKPNYEQYF	TGTGCCAGCAGCCTATCGCCGGGACAAAAACCTAACTACGAGCAGTACTTC
TRBJ1-3	TRBD1	many	TRBV9	CASSVDLGQGAGNTIYF	TGTGCCAGCAGCGTTGATCTGGGACAGGGGGCCGGAAACACCATATATTTT
TRBJ2-1	.	large	TRBV12-3/TRBV12-4	CASSLAGSEQFF	TGTGCCAGCAGTTTAGCCGGTTCTGAGCAGTTCTTC
TRBJ2-3	.	medium-sized	TRBV7-9	CASSTWRAWDTDTQYF	TGTGCCAGCAGCACTTGGAGGGCCTGGGACACAGATACGCAGTATTTT
TRBJ2-1	.	.	TRBV3-1	CASCRYRGTSGSSYNEQFF	TGTGCCAGCTGCCGTTACAGGGGGACGAGCGGGAGCTCCTACAATGAGCAGTTCTTC
TRBJ2-3	TRBD2	many	TRBV20-1	CSARDYTSGGDTQYF	TGCAGTGCTAGAGATTACACTAGCGGGGGTGATACGCAGTATTTT
TRBJ2-7	TRBD2	many	TRBV5-6	CASSLAISSGSYEQYF	TGTGCCAGCAGCTTGGCCATATCTAGCGGGAGTTACGAGCAGTACTTC
TRBJ2-7	TRBD2	few	TRBV5-6	CASSLLGSSGRGEQYF	TGTGCCAGCAGCTTGCTCGGGTCTAGCGGGAGAGGGGAGCAGTACTTC
TRBJ1-5	TRBD1	many	TRBV6-2/TRBV6-3	CASSLIPGPGGQPQHF	TGTGCCAGCAGTCTTATTCCGGGACCAGGGGGGCAGCCCCAGCATTTT
TRBJ1-4	TRBD1	many	TRBV7-2	CASSLPGASQGVGSATNEKLFF	TGTGCCAGCAGCTTACCTGGGGCCTCACAGGGGGTCGGCTCTGCAACTAATGAAAAACTGTTTTTT
TRBJ2-3	TRBD2	medium-sized	TRBV20-1	CSAPLAGGGTDTQYF	TGCAGTGCCCCCTTAGCGGGGGGTGGAACAGATACGCAGTATTTT
TRBJ2-5	.	medium-sized	TRBV4-3	CASSQVFRRVETQYF	TGCGCCAGCAGCCAAGTTTTTCGCAGGGTGGAGACCCAGTACTTC
TRBJ2-7	.	many	TRBV7-6	CASSRREGEQYF	TGTGCCAGCAGCCGCCGGGAAGGCGAGCAGTACTTC
TRBJ2-3	.	once	TRBV6-1	CASKGGVRTDTQYF	TGTGCCAGCAAAGGGGGTGTTCGCACAGATACGCAGTATTTT
TRBJ2-7	.	.	TRBV27	CASSVGGEQYF	TGTGCCAGCAGTGTGGGAGGCGAGCAGTACTTC
TRBJ1-6	TRBD1	medium-sized	TRBV5-1	CASSPSGQRNSPLHF	TGCGCCAGCAGCCCATCGGGACAGCGTAATTCACCCCTCCACTTT
TRBJ2-1	TRBD2	many	TRBV6-1	CASRVAGGNEQFF	TGTGCCAGCAGGGTAGCGGGGGGCAATGAGCAGTTCTTC
TRBJ2-5	.	many	TRBV2	CASSDGGLQTQYF	TGTGCCAGCAGTGATGGGGGTTTGCAGACCCAGTACTTC
TRBJ2-1	.	few	TRBV7-9	CASIPTRQSYNEQFF	TGTGCCAGCATCCCAACTAGACAATCCTACAATGAGCAGTTCTTC
TRBJ1-3	.	medium-sized	TRBV11-2	CASSSGVPGNTIYF	TGTGCCAGCAGCTCGGGGGTCCCTGGAAACACCATATATTTT
TRBJ2-1	TRBD1	medium-sized	TRBV29-1	CSVEDRGSSYNEQFF	TGCAGCGTTGAGGACAGGGGGAGCTCCTACAATGAGCAGTTCTTC
TRBJ2-1	.	.	TRBV2	CAICRYRGTSGSSYNEQFF	TGTGCCATCTGCCGTTACAGGGGGACGAGCGGGAGCTCCTACAATGAGCAGTTCTTC
TRBJ2-7	TRBD2	medium-sized	TRBV20-1	CSAKVPGTSGSTKQYF	TGCAGTGCTAAGGTCCCGGGGACTAGCGGGAGTACGAAGCAGTACTTC
TRBJ2-7	TRBD1	many	TRBV5-5	CASSKNRDSSYEQYF	TGTGCCAGCAGCAAGAACCGGGACAGTTCCTACGAGCAGTACTTC
TRBJ2-7	TRBD2	many	TRBV20-1	CSATSSGGSYEQYF	TGCAGTGCTACCTCTAGCGGGGGGTCCTACGAGCAGTACTTC
TRBJ2-4	.	many	TRBV20-1	CSARGSTGRNIQYF	TGCAGTGCTAGAGGAAGCACAGGGAGGAACATTCAGTACTTC
TRBJ2-4	.	many	TRBV7-9	CASSLSGGIQYF	TGTGCCAGCAGCTTGTCAGGGGGGATTCAGTACTTC
TRBJ2-3	.	medium-sized	TRBV12-3/TRBV12-4	CASSLGRASTDTQYF	TGTGCCAGCAGTTTGGGCAGGGCTAGCACAGATACGCAGTATTTT
TRBJ1-4	.	large	TRBV20-1	CSARKDRFEKLFF	TGCAGTGCTAGAAAGGACAGATTTGAAAAACTGTTTTTT
TRBJ2-1	TRBD1	.	TRBV18	CASSPGTGGSYNEQFF	TGTGCCAGCTCACCCGGGACAGGGGGCTCCTACAATGAGCAGTTCTTC
TRBJ2-5	.	once	TRBV12-3/TRBV12-4	CASSLGETQYF	TGTGCCAGCAGTTTGGGAGAGACCCAGTACTTC
TRBJ2-5	TRBD2	medium-sized	TRBV7-2	CASSFRLANNQETQYF	TGTGCCAGCAGTTTTAGACTAGCGAACAACCAAGAGACCCAGTACTTC